This T cell receptor beta chain was identified during a study of beta chain features in type 1 diabetes. Study background: Cells sorted and examined across all samples totaled around 110,000,000. Study-wide findings and caveats: In the patient group, naive, central memory and Treg TCRB repertoires seemed more alike than in the healthy donor group. Here, the possible influence of HLA type (on TCRB rearrangement) remained unresolved. A moderate, significant TCRB CDR3 shortening appeared in type 1 diabetes across four CD4+ subsets.

V was trimmed by 7 bases and J by 5 bases, leaving 11 bases between them. The CDR3 is 12 amino acids. Germline V CDR1 and CDR2: MNHNY, SVGAGI (reference sequence). As concerns this clone: Its target is unknown.

Of the isolated RNA, all was reverse transcribed, and so the sequenced material was expressed TCRB transcripts. Clones were read by immunoSEQ multiplex PCR, and TCRdb kept only the in-frame ones, dropping some. The data hold 30,000 to 45,000 clones, with roughly two thirds observed a single time. The sequence derives from a woman younger than 45 in good health. The chain recombines TRBV6-6 with TRBJ2-5, with D possibly being TRBD2 (5 bases). Sequenced sample: Tregs from blood. The CDR3 DNA is TGTGCCAGCAAAGGCGGCGGGGAGACCCAGTACTTC. It yields the protein CASKGGGETQYF.